This TCR beta chain was identified during a study of blood T cell repertoires in COVID-19. On the study more broadly: The study drew acute and convalescent COVID-19 samples from the United States, Italy and Spain. The cDNA or gDNA used as material had been derived from T cells, B-cell-depleted T cells, or PBMCs.

The CDR3 is 13 amino acids. The J segment lost 7 bases and the V segment lost 3 bases, leaving 3 bases of the junction unmatched. Per the germline V gene, CDR1 is LNHDA and CDR2 is SQIVND (reference sequence). In the original workflow: The authors estimated nucleated cell counts from reference gene primer amplification. Clones were read by immunoSEQ multiplex PCR, and TCRdb kept only the in-frame ones, dropping some. V and J calls and clone size are as listed in that table; D and trimming were resolved from the DNA. The repertoire includes 100,000 or so clones, roughly 79% of them detected once, and less than 11% sits in the top ten.

The rearrangement links TRBV19 to TRBJ1-2; the match to TRBD1 covers 9 bases. The source material was peripheral blood. The TCR sequence derives from a human donor in a cohort sampled during active COVID-19. CDR3 nucleotides: TGTGCCAGTAGTATGGGACAGGGCCGTGGCTACACCTTC. It specifies CASSMGQGRGYTF.